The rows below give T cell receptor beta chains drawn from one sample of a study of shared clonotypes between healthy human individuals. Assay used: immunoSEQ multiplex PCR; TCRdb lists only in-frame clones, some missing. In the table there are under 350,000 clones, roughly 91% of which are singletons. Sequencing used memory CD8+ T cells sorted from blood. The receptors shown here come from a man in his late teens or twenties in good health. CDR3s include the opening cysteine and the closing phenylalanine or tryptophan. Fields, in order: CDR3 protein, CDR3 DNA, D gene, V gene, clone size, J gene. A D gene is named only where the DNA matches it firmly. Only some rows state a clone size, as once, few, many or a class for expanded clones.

CDR3: CAISDYTGNTTGELFF
DNA: TGTGCCATCAGTGACTATACAGGGAACACCACCGGGGAGCTGTTTTTT
D: NA
V: TRBV10-3
size: few
J: TRBJ2-2

CDR3: CASSAGDGGTYEQYF
DNA: TGTGCCAGCAGCGCAGGGGACGGAGGTACCTACGAGCAGTACTTC
D: NA
V: TRBV9
size: NA
J: TRBJ2-7

CDR3: CASSPRGTNTEAFF
DNA: TGTGCCAGCAGCCCGCGAGGGACGAACACTGAAGCTTTCTTT
D: NA
V: TRBV11-2
size: NA
J: TRBJ1-1

CDR3: CASSVAGGSTDTQYF
DNA: TGTGCCAGCAGCGTCGCGGGGGGAAGCACAGATACGCAGTATTTT
D: TRBD2
V: TRBV9
size: few
J: TRBJ2-3

CDR3: CASSPEGGETQYF
DNA: TGTGCCAGCAGCCCCGAGGGAGGAGAGACCCAGTACTTC
D: NA
V: TRBV5-4
size: few
J: TRBJ2-5

CDR3: CASSPSGTYEQYF
DNA: TGTGCCAGCAGCCCGAGCGGTACCTACGAGCAGTACTTC
D: NA
V: TRBV27
size: NA
J: TRBJ2-7

CDR3: CAWSVPGAEQYF
DNA: TGTGCCTGGAGTGTACCGGGCGCTGAGCAGTACTTC
D: NA
V: TRBV30
size: many
J: TRBJ2-7

CDR3: CASSAEGNTIYF
DNA: TGTGCCAGCAGTGCGGAAGGAAACACCATATATTTT
D: NA
V: TRBV25-1
size: NA
J: TRBJ1-3

CDR3: CASSVVWDSYEQYF
DNA: TGTGCCAGCAGCGTAGTTTGGGACAGCTACGAGCAGTACTTC
D: TRBD1
V: TRBV9
size: NA
J: TRBJ2-7

CDR3: CASSSRSLAEQYF
DNA: TGTGCCAGTAGCTCAAGGTCCCTCGCCGAGCAGTACTTC
D: NA
V: TRBV19
size: many
J: TRBJ2-7

CDR3: CASSYGAYTGELFF
DNA: TGTGCCAGCAGTTATGGGGCGTACACCGGGGAGCTGTTTTTT
D: NA
V: TRBV6-5
size: NA
J: TRBJ2-2

CDR3: CASRGGAKNEQFF
DNA: TGTGCCTCCCGGGGGGGAGCTAAGAATGAGCAGTTCTTC
D: TRBD2
V: TRBV11-3
size: NA
J: TRBJ2-1

CDR3: CASSQVPPERTGGTSTDTQYF
DNA: TGTGCCAGCAGCCAAGTCCCACCCGAAAGGACAGGGGGTACAAGCACAGATACGCAGTATTTT
D: TRBD1
V: TRBV14
size: NA
J: TRBJ2-3

CDR3: CASSIDWSTETQYF
DNA: TGTGCCAGTAGTATAGATTGGTCTACGGAGACCCAGTACTTC
D: NA
V: TRBV19
size: NA
J: TRBJ2-5

CDR3: CASSGRWAYGYTF
DNA: TGTGCCAGCAGTGGACGGTGGGCCTATGGCTACACCTTC
D: NA
V: TRBV28
size: NA
J: TRBJ1-2

CDR3: CASSYSEGDGGYTF
DNA: TGTGCCAGCAGTTACTCAGAAGGGGATGGGGGCTACACCTTC
D: NA
V: TRBV6-5
size: NA
J: TRBJ1-2

CDR3: CASGGNRVEAFF
DNA: TGTGCCAGCGGGGGTAACAGGGTAGAAGCTTTCTTT
D: NA
V: TRBV5-6
size: NA
J: TRBJ1-1

CDR3: CASSLVRAGELFF
DNA: TGTGCCAGCAGCTTAGTGAGGGCCGGGGAGCTGTTTTTT
D: NA
V: TRBV7-9
size: NA
J: TRBJ2-2

CDR3: CASSLTGLAGETDTQYF
DNA: TGTGCCAGCTCTCTCACGGGACTAGCGGGGGAGACAGATACGCAGTATTTT
D: TRBD2
V: TRBV18
size: NA
J: TRBJ2-3

CDR3: CASSLGGDPTDTQYF
DNA: TGTGCCAGCAGCTTGGGTGGGGACCCCACAGATACGCAGTATTTT
D: NA
V: TRBV5-6
size: few
J: TRBJ2-3

CDR3: CASSIASTDTQYF
DNA: TGTGCCAGCAGTATCGCTAGCACAGATACGCAGTATTTT
D: NA
V: TRBV6-5
size: NA
J: TRBJ2-3

CDR3: CASSVVLEGITEAFF
DNA: TGTGCCAGCAGCGTAGTTTTGGAGGGAATCACTGAAGCTTTCTTT
D: NA
V: TRBV9
size: NA
J: TRBJ1-1

CDR3: CASSLSYGEGYTF
DNA: TGTGCCAGCAGTTTATCATACGGAGAGGGCTACACCTTC
D: NA
V: TRBV27
size: NA
J: TRBJ1-2

CDR3: CASKATYSNQPQHF
DNA: TGTGCCAGCAAGGCAACTTATAGCAATCAGCCCCAGCATTTT
D: NA
V: TRBV2
size: NA
J: TRBJ1-5

CDR3: CASSQSSDRAYSPLHF
DNA: TGTGCCAGCAGCCAATCTTCCGACAGGGCGTACTCACCCCTCCACTTT
D: TRBD1
V: TRBV14
size: NA
J: TRBJ1-6

CDR3: CASSSQGRVSGELFF
DNA: TGTGCCAGCAGCTCCCAAGGCCGAGTCTCCGGGGAGCTGTTTTTT
D: NA
V: TRBV9
size: NA
J: TRBJ2-2

CDR3: CASSPLAGVADTQYF
DNA: TGTGCCAGCAGTCCGTTAGCGGGAGTTGCAGATACGCAGTATTTT
D: TRBD2
V: TRBV27
size: NA
J: TRBJ2-3

CDR3: CASSSWTDPTDTQYF
DNA: TGTGCCAGCAGTTCCTGGACAGACCCCACAGATACGCAGTATTTT
D: NA
V: TRBV6-5
size: once
J: TRBJ2-3

CDR3: CASKETALNTEAFF
DNA: TGTGCCAGTAAAGAGACAGCTTTGAACACTGAAGCTTTCTTT
D: NA
V: TRBV19
size: NA
J: TRBJ1-1

CDR3: CASTIPGGGSPLHF
DNA: TGTGCCAGTACCATCCCGGGCGGGGGTTCACCCCTCCACTTT
D: NA
V: TRBV19
size: NA
J: TRBJ1-6

CDR3: CASSSSRGSTDTQYF
DNA: TGTGCCAGCAGCTCCTCACGCGGGAGCACAGATACGCAGTATTTT
D: NA
V: TRBV7-9
size: NA
J: TRBJ2-3

CDR3: CASSLGQEAYEQYF
DNA: TGTGCCAGCAGCTTGGGACAGGAGGCCTACGAGCAGTACTTC
D: NA
V: TRBV5-4
size: NA
J: TRBJ2-7

CDR3: CASQFSSGGEPDTQYF
DNA: TGTGCCAGCCAATTTTCTAGCGGGGGGGAACCAGATACGCAGTATTTT
D: TRBD2
V: TRBV2
size: NA
J: TRBJ2-3

CDR3: CASREQGMGTYEQYF
DNA: TGTGCCAGCAGGGAACAGGGTATGGGGACCTACGAGCAGTACTTC
D: NA
V: TRBV2
size: NA
J: TRBJ2-7

CDR3: CASSLAYGGSSEQYF
DNA: TGTGCCAGCAGCTTGGCCTATGGGGGAAGCTCCGAGCAGTACTTC
D: NA
V: TRBV5-8
size: NA
J: TRBJ2-7

CDR3: CASSQVVLVRADTQYF
DNA: TGCGCCAGCAGCCAAGTAGTTCTTGTACGAGCAGATACGCAGTATTTT
D: NA
V: TRBV4-1
size: NA
J: TRBJ2-3

CDR3: CASSLAGPYQETQYF
DNA: TGCGCCAGCAGCTTGGCCGGGCCGTACCAAGAGACCCAGTACTTC
D: NA
V: TRBV5-1
size: NA
J: TRBJ2-5

CDR3: CASTPGQGASNTGELFF
DNA: TGTGCCAGCACCCCGGGCCAGGGGGCCTCGAACACCGGGGAGCTGTTTTTT
D: TRBD1
V: TRBV2
size: many
J: TRBJ2-2

CDR3: CASKTVNTEAFF
DNA: TGTGCCAGCAAGACAGTGAACACTGAAGCTTTCTTT
D: NA
V: TRBV25-1
size: NA
J: TRBJ1-1

CDR3: CASSLTLGGELFF
DNA: TGTGCCAGCAGCTTAACCTTAGGGGGGGAGCTGTTTTTT
D: NA
V: TRBV11-2
size: NA
J: TRBJ2-2

CDR3: CASGFSGTYTEAFF
DNA: TGTGCTAGTGGTTTCTCCGGGACCTACACTGAAGCTTTCTTT
D: NA
V: TRBV12-5
size: NA
J: TRBJ1-1

CDR3: CASSLRGASYGYTF
DNA: TGTGCCAGCAGTTTAAGGGGGGCCTCCTATGGCTACACCTTC
D: NA
V: TRBV27
size: NA
J: TRBJ1-2

CDR3: CASKLQGWLYEQYF
DNA: TGTGCCAGCAAATTACAGGGGTGGCTCTACGAGCAGTACTTC
D: TRBD1
V: TRBV6-5
size: NA
J: TRBJ2-7

CDR3: CASSFTQGSPLHF
DNA: TGTGCCAGCAGCTTTACACAGGGATCACCCCTCCACTTT
D: NA
V: TRBV7-3
size: few
J: TRBJ1-6

CDR3: CSAGGDYGYTF
DNA: TGCAGCGCCGGGGGGGACTATGGCTACACCTTC
D: NA
V: TRBV29-1
size: NA
J: TRBJ1-2

CDR3: CASSASSGRYEQYF
DNA: TGCGCCAGCAGTGCGTCTAGCGGGAGGTACGAGCAGTACTTC
D: TRBD2
V: TRBV10-2
size: NA
J: TRBJ2-7

CDR3: CATGTGMSSYEQYF
DNA: TGTGCCACCGGGACAGGGATGAGCTCCTACGAGCAGTACTTC
D: TRBD1
V: TRBV13
size: NA
J: TRBJ2-7

CDR3: CASSEYLAGGSYEQYF
DNA: TGTGCCAGCAGTGAGTATCTAGCGGGGGGCTCCTACGAGCAGTACTTC
D: TRBD2
V: TRBV6-1
size: NA
J: TRBJ2-7

CDR3: CASSIEGNTYNEQFF
DNA: TGTGCCAGTAGTATAGAGGGCAATACCTACAATGAGCAGTTCTTC
D: NA
V: TRBV19
size: NA
J: TRBJ2-1

CDR3: CASSRGGARPGYTF
DNA: TGTGCCAGCAGCCGAGGGGGCGCCCGCCCTGGCTACACCTTC
D: TRBD1
V: TRBV5-5
size: NA
J: TRBJ1-2

CDR3: CASSYGQGVQGGQPQHF
DNA: TGTGCCAGCAGCTACGGACAGGGTGTACAGGGAGGTCAGCCCCAGCATTTT
D: TRBD1
V: TRBV7-9
size: few
J: TRBJ1-5

CDR3: CASSNFGSGELFF
DNA: TGTGCCAGTAGTAACTTCGGTTCCGGGGAGCTGTTTTTT
D: NA
V: TRBV19
size: NA
J: TRBJ2-2

CDR3: CATSNLVGYNSPLHF
DNA: TGTGCCACCAGCAACCTGGTAGGGTATAATTCACCCCTCCACTTT
D: NA
V: TRBV15
size: few
J: TRBJ1-6

CDR3: CASSLWTSGDYNEQFF
DNA: TGTGCCAGCAGTTTATGGACTAGCGGGGATTACAATGAGCAGTTCTTC
D: TRBD2
V: TRBV28
size: many
J: TRBJ2-1

CDR3: CASTPGLPYYNEQFF
DNA: TGTGCCAGCACCCCGGGACTACCCTACTACAATGAGCAGTTCTTC
D: TRBD2
V: TRBV6-5
size: NA
J: TRBJ2-1

CDR3: CAWSAGVEQYF
DNA: TGTGCCTGGAGTGCGGGGGTCGAGCAGTACTTC
D: NA
V: TRBV30
size: many
J: TRBJ2-7

CDR3: CAISESDGVGNEQFF
DNA: TGTGCCATCAGTGAGTCAGACGGGGTTGGCAATGAGCAGTTCTTC
D: NA
V: TRBV10-3
size: NA
J: TRBJ2-1